The 21 T cell receptor beta chains listed next were all sequenced from one sample in a study of OX40 agonist ivuxolimab in advanced cancers. Clones were read by immunoSEQ multiplex PCR, and TCRdb kept only the in-frame ones, dropping some. Of just under 9,000 clones listed, 88% were seen once; the top ten hold about 16%. Sample: CD4+ or CD8+ T cells sorted from blood, taken in a trial of the OX40 agonist ivuxolimab. These receptor sequences come from an adult with an advanced solid tumor such as melanoma, head and neck, liver or kidney cancer.

The chain couples TRBV30 to TRBJ2-7; perhaps TRBD2 as D (5 bases). CDR1 is GTSNPN and CDR2 is SVGIG in the germline V gene (reference sequence). The CDR3 runs 11 residues. V lost 0 bases, J lost 7 bases, and 7 bases lay in between. CDR3: CAWSVRGEQYF. The DNA for the CDR3 is TGTGCCTGGAGTGTCCGGGGTGAGCAGTACTTC.

The genes are TRBV15 and TRBJ1-1; no clear D gene. The CDR3 totals 14 residues. The germline V gene has CDR1 LNHNV and CDR2 YYDKDF (reference sequence). V shed 0 bases and J shed 0 bases, with 5 bases lying between them. CDR3 nucleotide sequence: TGTGCCACCAGCAGAGATTGGATGAACACTGAAGCTTTCTTT. Translating gives CATSRDWMNTEAFF.

Only one count was recorded for this clone. The CDR3 is CASSKDRLDRDYQPQHF. In DNA form, the CDR3 reads TGTGCCAGCAGCAAAGATCGACTGGACAGGGACTACCAGCCCCAGCATTTT. V usage is TRBV21-1 and J usage is TRBJ1-5; the D segment call TRBD1 is taken from the table without a DNA check. TRBV21-1 constitutes a pseudogene. The CDR3 has 17 residues.

The rearrangement links TRBV5-6 to TRBJ2-3; 11 bases map to TRBD2. J gave up 0 bases and V 4 bases, and 4 bases lay outside the gene matches. Germline-derived CDR1 and CDR2 are SGHDT and YYEEEE. The CDR3 covers 16 residues. DNA of the CDR3: TGTGCCAGCAGCCCCGGGACTAGCGGAAGCACAGATACGCAGTATTTT. It yields the protein CASSPGTSGSTDTQYF.

The rearrangement links TRBV27 to TRBJ2-1, with D unclear. CDR1 and CDR2 from the germline V gene are MNHEY and SMNVEV (reference sequence). The CDR3 is made up of 17 amino acids. Trimming removed 4 bases at V and 5 bases at J, with 21 bases between. CDR3 sequence (DNA): TGTGCCAGCAGTTGGCTAGTCGCGCCCTTTGGCGACAATGAGCAGTTCTTC. It codes for CASSWLVAPFGDNEQFF.

CDR3 DNA sequence: TGTGCCAGCAGTCCCCGTGTCCCGTACACTGAAGCTTTCTTT. Translated, it gives CASSPRVPYTEAFF. The chain recombines TRBV6-5 with TRBJ1-1; D uncertain. V shed 5 bases and J shed 3 bases, with 13 bases lying between them. This CDR3 region has 14 residues. The germline V gene encodes CDR1 MNHEY and CDR2 SVGAGI.

The V gene is TRBV2, the J gene TRBJ1-1, with 7 positions matching TRBD1. V lost 5 bases to trimming and J lost 1 base; unmatched junction nucleotides: 4. Germline CDR1 reads SNHLY; CDR2 reads FYNNEI. This CDR3 contains 14 residues. This CDR3 is CASSYGTANTEAFF. Here the CDR3 DNA reads TGTGCCAGCAGTTACGGGACAGCGAACACTGAAGCTTTCTTT. The full variable domain, completed using reference TRBV2 and TRBJ1-1, is EPEVTQTPSHQVTQMGQEVILRCVPISNHLYFYWYRQILGQKVEFLVSFYNNEISEKSEIFDDQFSVERPDGSNFTLKIRSTKLEDSAMYFCASSYGTANTEAFFGQGTRLTVV.

DNA of the CDR3: TGTGCCAGCAGCCCACTGGGGAACACTGAAGCTTTCTTT. This codes for CASSPLGNTEAFF. The V and J genes are TRBV7-9 and TRBJ1-1; D ambiguous. V shed 5 bases and J shed 1 base, with 8 bases lying between them. CDR3 length: 13 residues. Germline V gene data show CDR1 as SEHNR and CDR2 as FQNEAQ (reference sequence).

This chain connects TRBV25-1 to TRBJ2-1; no clear D gene. The germline V gene has CDR1 MGHDK and CDR2 SYGVNS. The CDR3 is 12 residues long. V shed 9 bases and J shed 8 bases, with 14 bases lying between them. CDR3 in amino acids: CASWLGHDEQFF. The CDR3 region has the DNA TGTGCCAGTTGGCTTGGTCACGATGAGCAGTTCTTC.

This clone has just a few counts. The V gene is TRBV27, the J gene TRBJ1-5; 8 bases agree with TRBD1. CDR1 is MNHEY, CDR2 SMNVEV, per germline (reference sequence). After removal of 4 bases from V and 7 bases from J, the junction contained 12 bases not matched to a gene. The CDR3 contains 16 residues. The CDR3, as DNA: TGTGCCAGCAGTTCCTACGAACAGGGGGTTTGGCAGCCCCAGCATTTT. Protein sequence: CASSSYEQGVWQPQHF.

The CDR3 DNA is TGCAGCGCGGGGGGAATCAAGGAAAAACTGTTTTTT. Its protein product is CSAGGIKEKLFF. The V gene is TRBV29-1, the J gene TRBJ1-4; maybe TRBD1 (5 bases). Germline CDR1 reads SQVTM; CDR2 reads ANQGSEA. The CDR3 sequence is 12 residues long. V was pared by 7 bases and J by 8 bases, with 14 bases between.

This rearrangement joins TRBV15 to TRBJ2-3; possible D gene TRBD2, 5 bases. The CDR3 totals 16 residues. Germline V gene data show CDR1 as LNHNV and CDR2 as YYDKDF (reference sequence). V lost 1 base and J lost 0, with 11 bases in between. This CDR3 is CATSRARVKSTDTQYF. The CDR3 coding sequence is TGTGCCACCAGCAGAGCGCGGGTTAAGAGCACAGATACGCAGTATTTT.

This chain links TRBV5-3 with TRBJ1-4; 10 bases match TRBD1. TRBV5-3 is marked as an open reading frame, function uncertain. V lost 8 bases, J lost 4 bases, and 8 bases stayed unmatched. The CDR3 runs to 15 residues. CDR3 protein: CASRGDRGYNEKLFF. CDR3 nucleotide sequence: TGTGCCAGCAGAGGGGACAGGGGCTATAATGAAAAACTGTTTTTT.

The V gene is TRBV14, the J gene TRBJ1-2; D uncertain. This CDR3 is 14 amino acids long. The germline V and J ends were trimmed by 4 bases and 5 bases, with 14 bases remaining between them. Germline V gene data show CDR1 as SGHDN and CDR2 as FVKESK. Here the CDR3 DNA reads TGTGCCAGCAGCCCCCGGGCCCTCGGGTATGGCTACACCTTC. Residues: CASSPRALGYGYTF.

This chain uses TRBV28 with TRBJ2-7, with D perhaps TRBD1 or TRBD2 (6 bases each). Germline assignment: CDR1 MDHEN and CDR2 SYDVKM. The CDR3 is made up of 18 amino acids. Trimming pared 6 bases from V and 5 bases from J, leaving 29 bases between. In DNA, the CDR3 is TGTGCCAGCAGCGAGTTAGCCGGGGGCAATTACGCCGGGGACGAGCAGTACTTC. It is translated as CASSELAGGNYAGDEQYF.

The chain employs TRBV7-7 and TRBJ2-7, with 12 positions matching TRBD2. The trim removed 5 bases at V and 4 bases at J, leaving 9 bases unmatched. Per germline, CDR1 SSHAT and CDR2 FNYEAQ (reference sequence). The CDR3 consists of 16 residues. This chain's CDR3 is CASSPQPGTSGYEQYF. In DNA form, the CDR3 reads TGTGCCAGCAGCCCGCAACCCGGGACTAGCGGGTACGAGCAGTACTTC. The variable domain in full, completed from reference TRBV7-7 and TRBJ2-7, reads GAGVSQSPRYKVTKRGQDVTLRCDPISSHATLYWYQQALGQGPEFLTYFNYEAQPDKSGLPSDRFSAERPEGSISTLTIQRTEQRDSAMYRCASSPQPGTSGYEQYFGPGTRLTVT.

The chain carries TRBV5-1 and TRBJ2-7; D remains ambiguous. This CDR3 has 16 amino acids. Germline CDR1 reads SGHRS; CDR2 reads YFSETQ. Deletions cut 4 bases from V and 3 bases from J, with 20 bases between. CDR3 residues: CASSPGSLGQIYEQYF. The CDR3 DNA follows: TGCGCCAGCAGCCCTGGCAGCCTCGGGCAGATCTACGAGCAGTACTTC.

V gene TRBV6-5 combines with J gene TRBJ1-1; D may be TRBD1 (5 bases). The CDR3 has 13 residues. Trimming removed 1 base at V and 4 bases at J, with 7 bases between. CDR1 MNHEY and CDR2 SVGAGI come from the germline V gene. The DNA for the CDR3 is TGTGCCAGCAGTTACTTGGGGGGCACTGAAGCTTTCTTT. Its protein product is CASSYLGGTEAFF.

V usage is TRBV27 and J usage is TRBJ2-7; D is undetermined. CDR3 length equals 15 residues. The germline gives CDR1 MNHEY, CDR2 SMNVEV (reference sequence). The ends were cut back, 2 bases at V and 3 bases at J, with 14 bases in the middle. This chain's CDR3 is CASSLEKGLGYEQYF. The CDR3 nucleotides are TGTGCCAGCAGTTTAGAGAAGGGCTTAGGCTACGAGCAGTACTTC.

This clone was seen a few times. V usage is TRBV19 and J usage is TRBJ2-7; 8 bases align to TRBD1. The CDR3 loop spans 15 amino acids. Germline trimming cut 7 bases from V and 0 bases from J; bases unmatched to any gene: 8. CDR1 LNHDA and CDR2 SQIVND come from the germline V gene (reference sequence). In DNA form, the CDR3 reads TGTGCCAGTACCCCAAGGACAGGGAGCTCCTACGAGCAGTACTTC. Its protein is CASTPRTGSSYEQYF.

In this sample, this clone turned up once. This rearrangement joins TRBV27 to TRBJ2-3; TRBD2 agrees at 8 bases. This CDR3 has 14 amino acids. Germline loops: CDR1 MNHEY, CDR2 SMNVEV (reference sequence). Losses at the gene ends were 5 bases for V and 1 base for J; bases not matched to a gene: 2. The CDR3 protein is CASSPGGGTDTQYF. The CDR3 DNA is TGTGCCAGCAGTCCGGGGGGGGGCACAGATACGCAGTATTTT.